The present entry profiles one TCR beta chain with its context. The data originate from a study of blood T cell repertoires in COVID-19. Study details: Italy, Spain and the United States were the sources of the convalescent and acute COVID-19 samples. T cells, B-cell-depleted T cells, or PBMCs supplied cDNA or gDNA.

V lost 2 bases and J 0 bases, leaving 11 bases between the germline ends. CDR1 and CDR2 (germline): MNHNS, SASEGT. There are 16 residues in the CDR3. Original processing methods: Reference gene primer amplification gave nucleated cell count estimates. Here immunoSEQ multiplex PCR was the method, and the copy in TCRdb shows in-frame clones only, minus some. V and J calls and clone size are as listed in that table; D and trimming were resolved from the DNA. The sample contains under 300,000 clones, about 82% of which appear only once. This TCR was recovered from a man older than 75 with acute or convalescent COVID-19. The sample taken for sequencing was peripheral blood. V gene TRBV6-1 combines with J gene TRBJ1-3; D not resolved. The DNA of the CDR3 is TGTGCCAGCAGTGAACGCCCGGGGAGCTCTGGAAACACCATATATTTT. This sequence encodes CASSERPGSSGNTIYF.